Below are 16 T cell receptor beta chains sequenced from a single sample in a study of cytotoxic CD8 clonotypes in ibrutinib-treated CLL. Assay: immunoSEQ multiplex PCR; the TCRdb copy retains only in-frame clones and omits some. The sample has about 14,000 clones, 70% seen once; the top ten hold approximately 5.5%. The sequencing here drew on PBMCs, taken before ibrutinib treatment. The receptor source for this set is a human donor with chronic lymphocytic leukemia.

V is TRBV28 and J is TRBJ2-3; the match to TRBD2 covers 9 bases. Trimming took 3 bases from V and 4 from J; bases not matched to a gene: 5. The CDR3 runs to 15 residues. Germline CDR1 reads MDHEN; CDR2 reads SYDVKM. CDR3 loop: CASSFAGGPPDTQYF. The CDR3 bases are TGTGCCAGCAGTTTTGCGGGAGGGCCTCCAGATACGCAGTATTTT.

V gene TRBV18 combines with J gene TRBJ1-2, with 9 bases aligning to TRBD1. Germline-derived CDR1 and CDR2 are KGHSH and LQKENI. V lost 3 bases and J lost 7; bases outside the gene matches: 12. This CDR3 region has 16 residues. The CDR3 spells CASSPGPETGGFGYTF. For the CDR3, the DNA is TGTGCCAGCTCACCGGGCCCTGAGACAGGGGGATTTGGCTACACCTTC.

This chain joins TRBV6-6 and TRBJ1-2; no clear D. This CDR3 has 14 amino acids. Germline lookup yields CDR1 MNHNY and CDR2 SVGAGI (reference sequence). Trimming shortened V by 4 bases and J by 0 bases, and 9 bases separated the two germline ends. CDR3 bases: TGTGCCAGCAGTTGGTCAGCTACTAACTATGGCTACACCTTC. Its translation: CASSWSATNYGYTF.

This clone was picked up a small number of times. The chain recombines TRBV9 with TRBJ2-3, with 8 bases identical to TRBD2. V shed 0 bases and J 1 base; nucleotides not matched to a gene: 1. Germline CDR1 reads SGDLS; CDR2 reads YYNGEE. The CDR3 length is 15 residues. CDR3 nucleotides: TGTGCCAGCAGCGTAGGGCGGGGGGGCACAGATACGCAGTATTTT. This codes for CASSVGRGGTDTQYF.

V gene TRBV28 combines with J gene TRBJ1-5, with TRBD1 matching over 7 bases. CDR1 MDHEN and CDR2 SYDVKM come from the germline V gene. With 5 bases clipped from V and 4 bases from J, the junction kept 5 bases outside the gene matches. This CDR3 is 14 amino acids long. CDR3 nucleotide sequence: TGTGCCAGCAGTCCGGTGGACAGGAATCAGCCCCAGCATTTT. Amino acid sequence: CASSPVDRNQPQHF. Variable domain in full (rest from reference TRBV28 and TRBJ1-5): DVKVTQSSRYLVKRTGEKVFLECVQDMDHENMFWYRQDPGLGLRLIYFSYDVKMKEKGDIPEGYSVSREKKERFSLILESASTNQTSMYLCASSPVDRNQPQHFGDGTRLSIL.

The chain has TRBV7-8 and TRBJ1-3; D perhaps matches TRBD1 (5 bases). This CDR3 has 17 amino acids. Germline V lookup: CDR1 SGHVS, CDR2 FQNEAQ. V lost 5 bases and J 2 bases, leaving 19 bases between the germline ends. The CDR3 nucleotides are TGTGCCAGCAGCGGGATGGTGGGGGGTCTCGCTGGAAACACCATATATTTT. Translating it yields CASSGMVGGLAGNTIYF.

The chain has TRBV10-3 and TRBJ1-2; 8 bases are a match to TRBD1. This CDR3 comprises 13 residues. V was clipped by 6 bases and J by 3 bases; unmatched bases: 3. Germline V gene sequence: CDR1 ENHRY, CDR2 SYGVKD. The CDR3 DNA is TGTGCCATCAGACAGACAGGGGACTATGGCTACACCTTC. It yields the protein CAIRQTGDYGYTF.

V gene TRBV9 combines with J gene TRBJ2-3; 7 bases match TRBD2. The CDR3 contains 17 residues. In germline, CDR1 is SGDLS, CDR2 YYNGEE. Unmatched junction bases numbered 13, after V lost 0 bases and J lost 6 bases. The CDR3 loop is CASSVAPRGSPGDTQYF. CDR3 sequence (DNA): TGTGCCAGCAGCGTAGCCCCCCGCGGGAGCCCGGGCGATACGCAGTATTTT.

The chain couples TRBV7-2 to TRBJ1-1, with 8 bases lining up with TRBD1. Germline V CDR1 and CDR2: SGHTA, FQGNSA. The CDR3 spans 15 residues. V shed 3 bases, J shed 5 bases, and the junction held 8 bases outside the gene matches. CDR3 nucleotides: TGTGCCAGCAGCTTGGGACAGGTGATGGGTACTGAAGCTTTCTTT. It translates to CASSLGQVMGTEAFF.

This chain uses TRBV2 with TRBJ2-1; 11 positions match TRBD2. Trimming cost V 6 bases and J 7 bases; bases outside gene matches: 14. Germline V gene lookup returns CDR1 SNHLY and CDR2 FYNNEI. This CDR3 spans 17 amino acids. This CDR3 reads CASRARSGRASRNEQFF. The CDR3 DNA reads TGTGCCAGCAGAGCCCGTAGCGGGAGGGCCTCTAGGAATGAGCAGTTCTTC.

The chain employs TRBV7-9 and TRBJ1-2; TRBD1 is a possible D gene (5 bases). The V gene lost 0 bases and the J gene lost 6 bases, with 5 bases spanning the gap. The CDR3 has 12 amino acids. CDR1 and CDR2 (germline): SEHNR, FQNEAQ (reference sequence). CDR3 nucleotide sequence: TGTGCCAGCAGCTTAGCGGGGGATGGCTACACCTTC. Protein: CASSLAGDGYTF.

The chain carries TRBV9 and TRBJ1-2; a possible D gene is TRBD1 (6 bases). The V gene's germline CDR1 is SGDLS and CDR2 YYNGEE. V lost 0 bases and J 6 bases, leaving 12 bases between the germline ends. The CDR3 totals 14 residues. CDR3 nucleotide sequence: TGTGCCAGCAGCGTAGGTGGGGACAATCATGGCTACACCTTC. This codes for CASSVGGDNHGYTF.

The rearrangement joins TRBV28 to TRBJ2-7; no clear D gene. Deletions cut 1 base from V and 5 bases from J, with 6 bases between. The CDR3 consists of 12 residues. Germline lookup yields CDR1 MDHEN and CDR2 SYDVKM. The CDR3 sequence is CASSLFPNEQYF. CDR3 nucleotide sequence: TGTGCCAGCAGTTTATTTCCCAACGAGCAGTACTTC.

The chain combines TRBV28 with TRBJ2-3; tentatively, D is TRBD1 or TRBD2 (6 bases each). Deletions cut 6 bases from V and 5 bases from J, with 12 bases between. The CDR3 has 13 residues. Germline values: CDR1 MDHEN, CDR2 SYDVKM. CDR3 nucleotide sequence: TGTGCCAGCAGCTCTCGGGGGCGAGATACGCAGTATTTT. It encodes CASSSRGRDTQYF.

The J gene is TRBJ1-2, the V gene TRBV4-3; the D is unclear. CDR1 is LGHNA, CDR2 YSLEER, per germline. Trimming took 0 bases from V and 8 from J, leaving 10 bases between them. The length of the CDR3 is 13 residues. CDR3 amino acids: CASSQEAQQGYTF. The CDR3 nucleotides are TGCGCCAGCAGCCAAGAGGCTCAGCAGGGCTACACCTTC.

The rearrangement links TRBV10-3 to TRBJ2-1, with 7 bases aligning to TRBD2. This CDR3 region has 15 residues. The germline V gene encodes CDR1 ENHRY and CDR2 SYGVKD. V dropped 2 bases and J dropped 8; count of bases not matched to a gene: 9. The CDR3 protein is CAISERLARGDEQFF. The DNA for the CDR3 is TGTGCCATCAGTGAGAGACTAGCAAGGGGCGATGAGCAGTTCTTC.